A single sample is the source of the 14 T cell receptor beta chains below, sequenced in a study of T-cell memory formation after mild COVID-19. TCRdb re-called the 5' RACE reads through MiXCR, storing one row per CDR3 protein. The sample consists of roughly 600,000 distinct CDR3 sequences, roughly 18% of them appearing once. The specimen was PBMCs or a T cell subset sorted from them (not recorded which). These receptors all stem from an adult woman who had mild COVID-19 (a few samples of this study predate the infection). Cell type and time point are not known.

The chain joins TRBV5-1 to TRBJ2-7, with a tentative D call TRBD2 (5 bases). Trimming pared 4 bases from V and 5 bases from J, leaving 13 bases between. Germline values: CDR1 SGHRS, CDR2 YFSETQ. The CDR3 is made up of 13 amino acids. The CDR3 bases are TGCGCCAGCAGCGTCCGCGGGTGGGACGAGCAGTACTTC. Its translation is CASSVRGWDEQYF. Full variable domain (missing parts from reference TRBV5-1 and TRBJ2-7): KAGVTQTPRYLIKTRGQQVTLSCSPISGHRSVSWYQQTPGQGLQFLFEYFSETQRNKGNFPGRFSGRQFSNSRSEMNVSTLELGDSALYLCASSVRGWDEQYFGPGTRLTVT.

The J gene is TRBJ2-5, the V gene TRBV7-3, with TRBD2 matching 9 bases. Germline CDR1 and CDR2: SGHTA and FQGTGA. The CDR3 contains 15 residues. Trimming removed 5 bases from V and 3 bases from J; junction bases left unmatched: 7. This CDR3 is CASSPAGTSKETQYF. Written as DNA, the CDR3 is TGTGCCAGCAGCCCCGCCGGGACTAGCAAAGAGACCCAGTACTTC.

V and J are TRBV20-1 and TRBJ2-7, with a weak D call TRBD1 (5 bases). The germline V and J ends were trimmed by 1 base and 3 bases, with 19 bases remaining between them. This CDR3 region has 16 residues. CDR1 is DFQATT, CDR2 SNEGSKA, per germline (reference sequence). For the CDR3, the DNA is TGCAGTGCTAGAGGATATCCAGGGCGAGACGGCTACGAGCAGTACTTC. The encoded protein is CSARGYPGRDGYEQYF.

V and J are TRBV5-4 and TRBJ2-3; TRBD2 might be the D (6 bases). Germline values: CDR1 SGHNT, CDR2 YYREEE (reference sequence). V shed 3 bases and J shed 0 bases, with 14 bases lying between them. The length of the CDR3 is 16 residues. CDR3 sequence reads: CASSYGGGLSTDTQYF. For the CDR3, the DNA is TGTGCCAGCAGCTATGGTGGGGGACTTAGCACAGATACGCAGTATTTT.

The chain couples TRBV9 to TRBJ2-1; 7 bases align to TRBD1. V lost 3 bases and J lost 7; bases outside the gene matches: 10. Germline values: CDR1 SGDLS, CDR2 YYNGEE. The CDR3 runs 15 residues. CDR3 in DNA: TGTGCCAGCAGCGATCCCAGGGGGAGATCGAATGAGCAGTTCTTC. As protein: CASSDPRGRSNEQFF.

At least ten counts were recorded for this clonotype. The chain recombines TRBV27 with TRBJ2-1; D remains unclear. The germline V gene encodes CDR1 MNHEY and CDR2 SMNVEV (reference sequence). The CDR3 is made up of 12 amino acids. The germline V and J ends were trimmed by 10 bases and 8 bases, with 15 bases remaining between them. CDR3 sequence reads: CAINRIGHEQFF. CDR3 nucleotide sequence: TGTGCCATCAACCGAATCGGGCATGAGCAGTTCTTC.

The V gene is TRBV24-1, the J gene TRBJ1-1, with unresolved D. Trimming shortened V by 4 bases and J by 9 bases, and 11 bases separated the two germline ends. Germline CDR1 and CDR2: KGHDR and SFDVKD. The length of the CDR3 is 12 residues. CDR3 region: CATSDHSLKAFF. For the CDR3, the DNA is TGTGCCACCAGTGACCACTCCCTGAAAGCTTTCTTT.

This rearrangement joins TRBV5-1 to TRBJ2-5; perhaps D is TRBD1 or TRBD2 (5 bases each). This CDR3 is built from 15 residues. Germline V gene data show CDR1 as SGHRS and CDR2 as YFSETQ. Trimming removed 3 bases from V and 5 bases from J, with 17 bases in between. This chain's CDR3 is CASSWSDAEGETQYF. DNA of the CDR3: TGCGCCAGCAGCTGGTCGGACGCAGAGGGGGAGACCCAGTACTTC.

This clonotype turned up a few times. CDR3 sequence reads: CASSFTLAPLYNEQFF. The CDR3 region has the DNA TGTGCCAGCAGCTTCACCCTAGCTCCACTCTACAATGAGCAGTTCTTC. This chain uses TRBV11-2 with TRBJ2-1; D may be TRBD2 (5 bases). V lost 3 bases, J lost 3 bases, and 15 bases lay in between. This CDR3 region has 16 residues. Germline assignment: CDR1 SGHAT and CDR2 FQNNGV.

The chain couples TRBV20-1 to TRBJ2-1, with unresolved D. The CDR3 length is 11 residues. Trimming took off 0 bases at V and 3 bases at J, with 0 bases between the two ends. Per the germline V gene, CDR1 is DFQATT and CDR2 is SNEGSKA (reference sequence). In DNA form, the CDR3 reads TGCAGTGCTAGAGACTACAATGAGCAGTTCTTC. Translation gives CSARDYNEQFF.

This clonotype has just a few counts. The chain uses TRBV5-1 and TRBJ2-3; D is possibly TRBD2 (7 bases). V was clipped by 3 bases and J by 0 bases, with 20 bases between them. Germline V gene sequence: CDR1 SGHRS, CDR2 YFSETQ. This CDR3 is 18 amino acids long. The DNA of the CDR3 is TGCGCCAGCAGCTCCTGGGTAGGGGGGGCCCTAAGCACAGATACGCAGTATTTT. Its translation: CASSSWVGGALSTDTQYF.

The sample holds a few counts of this clonotype. V gene TRBV7-8 combines with J gene TRBJ1-1, with D possibly TRBD1 on 5 matching bases. CDR1 is SGHVS, CDR2 FQNEAQ, per germline. The CDR3 covers 15 residues. With 1 base removed from V and 0 bases from J, the gap between germline ends came to 9 bases. CDR3 in DNA: TGTGCCAGCAGCTTAGGCAGGGCTTTGAACACTGAAGCTTTCTTT. This encodes CASSLGRALNTEAFF.

The V gene is TRBV19, the J gene TRBJ1-5, with D maybe TRBD1 (6 bases). Germline values: CDR1 LNHDA, CDR2 SQIVND (reference sequence). The CDR3 consists of 16 residues. V lost 1 base to trimming and J lost 4 bases, with 14 bases between them. The DNA for the CDR3 is TGTGCCAGTAGTATAGTGGGAGTTACAGGGAATCAGCCCCAGCATTTT. The encoded protein is CASSIVGVTGNQPQHF.

The chain recombines TRBV5-1 with TRBJ2-1, with D perhaps being TRBD1 or TRBD2 (6 bases each). Trimming took 7 bases from V and 0 from J, leaving 11 bases between them. CDR1 and CDR2 (germline): SGHRS, YFSETQ. This CDR3 is 14 amino acids long. CDR3 sequence: CASGGRSSYNEQFF. The CDR3 nucleotides are TGCGCCAGCGGGGGGCGAAGCTCCTACAATGAGCAGTTCTTC.